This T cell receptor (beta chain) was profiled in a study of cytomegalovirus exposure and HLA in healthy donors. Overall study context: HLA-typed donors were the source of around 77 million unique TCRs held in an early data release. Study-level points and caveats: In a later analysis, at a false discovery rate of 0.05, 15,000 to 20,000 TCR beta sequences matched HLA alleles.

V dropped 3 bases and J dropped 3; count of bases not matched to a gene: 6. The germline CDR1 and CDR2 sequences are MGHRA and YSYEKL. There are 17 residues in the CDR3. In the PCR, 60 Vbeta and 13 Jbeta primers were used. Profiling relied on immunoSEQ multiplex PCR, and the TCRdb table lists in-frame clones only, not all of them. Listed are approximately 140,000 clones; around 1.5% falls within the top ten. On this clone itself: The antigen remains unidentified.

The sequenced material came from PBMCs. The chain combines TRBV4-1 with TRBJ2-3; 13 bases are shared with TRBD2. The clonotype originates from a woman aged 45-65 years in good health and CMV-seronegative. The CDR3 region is CASSQRLAGGSTDTQYF. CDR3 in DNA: TGCGCCAGCAGCCAGAGACTAGCGGGGGGCTCAACAGATACGCAGTATTTT.